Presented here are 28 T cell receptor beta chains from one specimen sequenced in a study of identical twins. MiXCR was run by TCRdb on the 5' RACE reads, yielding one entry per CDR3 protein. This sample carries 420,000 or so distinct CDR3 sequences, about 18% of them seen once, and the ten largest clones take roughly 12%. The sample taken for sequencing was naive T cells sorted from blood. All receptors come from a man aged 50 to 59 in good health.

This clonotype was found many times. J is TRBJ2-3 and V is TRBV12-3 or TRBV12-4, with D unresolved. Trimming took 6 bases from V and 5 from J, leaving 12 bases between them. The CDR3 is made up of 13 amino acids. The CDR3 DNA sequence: TGTGCCAGCAGCCGCACGTCCGGAGATACGCAGTATTTT. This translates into CASSRTSGDTQYF.

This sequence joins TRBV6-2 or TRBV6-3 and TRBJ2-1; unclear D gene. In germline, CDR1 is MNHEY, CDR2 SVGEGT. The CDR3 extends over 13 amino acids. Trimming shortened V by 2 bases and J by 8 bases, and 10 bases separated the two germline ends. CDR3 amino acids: CASSYLSMHEQFF. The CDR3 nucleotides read TGTGCCAGCAGTTACCTCAGCATGCATGAGCAGTTCTTC.

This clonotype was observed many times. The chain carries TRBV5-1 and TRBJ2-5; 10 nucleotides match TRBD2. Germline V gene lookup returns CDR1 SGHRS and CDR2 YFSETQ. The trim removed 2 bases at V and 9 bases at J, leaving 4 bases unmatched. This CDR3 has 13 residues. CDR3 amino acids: CASSLPSGGPQYF. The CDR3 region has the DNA TGCGCCAGCAGCTTACCTAGCGGGGGCCCCCAGTACTTC.

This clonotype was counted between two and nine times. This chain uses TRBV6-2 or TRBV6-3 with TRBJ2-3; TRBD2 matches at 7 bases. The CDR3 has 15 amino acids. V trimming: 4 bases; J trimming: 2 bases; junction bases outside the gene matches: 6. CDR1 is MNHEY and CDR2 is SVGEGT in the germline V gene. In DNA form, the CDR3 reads TGTGCCAGCAGTTTAGGGGAGGGGATCACAGATACGCAGTATTTT. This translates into CASSLGEGITDTQYF.

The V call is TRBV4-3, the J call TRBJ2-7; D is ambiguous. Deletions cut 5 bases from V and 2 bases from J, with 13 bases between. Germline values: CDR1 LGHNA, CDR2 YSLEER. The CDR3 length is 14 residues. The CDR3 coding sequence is TGCGCCAGCAGCACCAAAAACCCCCCCTACGAGCAGTACTTC. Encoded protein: CASSTKNPPYEQYF.

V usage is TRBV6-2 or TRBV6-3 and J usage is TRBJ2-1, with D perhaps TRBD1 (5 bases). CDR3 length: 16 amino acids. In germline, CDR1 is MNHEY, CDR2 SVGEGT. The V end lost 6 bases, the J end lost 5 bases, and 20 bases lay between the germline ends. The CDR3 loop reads CASSLYHQGFDNEQFF. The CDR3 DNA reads TGTGCCAGCAGCCTATATCATCAGGGATTCGACAATGAGCAGTTCTTC.

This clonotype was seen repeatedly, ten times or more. The chain's CDR3 is CASSSDGQTYEQYF. The CDR3, as DNA: TGTGCCAGCAGCAGTGATGGGCAAACCTACGAGCAGTACTTC. J is TRBJ2-7 and V is TRBV5-5; D unclear. There are 14 residues in the CDR3. Germline V gene sequence: CDR1 SGHKS, CDR2 YYEKEE (reference sequence). V was pared by 4 bases and J by 2 bases, with 13 bases between.

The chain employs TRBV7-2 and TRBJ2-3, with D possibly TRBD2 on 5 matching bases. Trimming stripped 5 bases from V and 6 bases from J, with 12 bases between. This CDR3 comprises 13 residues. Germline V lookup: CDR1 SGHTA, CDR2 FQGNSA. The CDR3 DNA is TGTGCCAGCAGCCCAGCGGTTTTGGATACGCAGTATTTT. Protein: CASSPAVLDTQYF.

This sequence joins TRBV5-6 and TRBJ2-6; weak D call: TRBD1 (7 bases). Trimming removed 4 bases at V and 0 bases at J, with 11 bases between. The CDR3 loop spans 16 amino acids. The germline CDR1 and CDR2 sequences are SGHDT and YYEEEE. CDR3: CASSGGGASGANVLTF. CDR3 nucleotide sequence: TGTGCCAGCAGCGGAGGGGGCGCCTCTGGGGCCAACGTCCTGACTTTC.

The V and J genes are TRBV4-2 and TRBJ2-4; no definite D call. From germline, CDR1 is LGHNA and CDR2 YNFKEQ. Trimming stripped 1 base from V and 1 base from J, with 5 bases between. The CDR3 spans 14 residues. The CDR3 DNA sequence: TGTGCCAGCAGCCAAGTTGGGGCCAAAAACATTCAGTACTTC. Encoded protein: CASSQVGAKNIQYF.

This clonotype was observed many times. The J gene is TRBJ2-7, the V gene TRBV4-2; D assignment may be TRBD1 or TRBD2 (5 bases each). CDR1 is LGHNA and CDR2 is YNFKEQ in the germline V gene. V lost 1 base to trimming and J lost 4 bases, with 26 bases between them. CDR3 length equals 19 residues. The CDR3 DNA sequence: TGTGCCAGCAGCCAAGCGATCGGCAGGGAGAAGTCTTACGGATACGAGCAGTACTTC. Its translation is CASSQAIGREKSYGYEQYF.

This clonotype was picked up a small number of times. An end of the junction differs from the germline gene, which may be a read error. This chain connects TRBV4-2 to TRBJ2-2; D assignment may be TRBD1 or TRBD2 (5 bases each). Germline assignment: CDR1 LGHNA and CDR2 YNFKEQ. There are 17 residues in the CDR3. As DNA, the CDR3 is TGTGCCAGCAGCCACCCCGACAGAGATTTGAAAACCGGGAAGCTGTTTTTT. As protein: CASSHPDRDLKTGKLFF.

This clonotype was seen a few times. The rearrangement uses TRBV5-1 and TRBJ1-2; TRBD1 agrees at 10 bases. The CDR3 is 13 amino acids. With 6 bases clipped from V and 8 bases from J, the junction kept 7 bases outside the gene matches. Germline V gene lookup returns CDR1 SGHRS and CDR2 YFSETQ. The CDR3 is CASTWDRGGGYTF. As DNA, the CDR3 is TGCGCCAGCACCTGGGACAGGGGAGGAGGCTACACCTTC.

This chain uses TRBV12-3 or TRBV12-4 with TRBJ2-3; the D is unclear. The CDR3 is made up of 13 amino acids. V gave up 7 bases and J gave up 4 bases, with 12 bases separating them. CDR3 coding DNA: TGTGCCAGCACCCTGGGTATCGCAGATACGCAGTATTTT. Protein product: CASTLGIADTQYF.

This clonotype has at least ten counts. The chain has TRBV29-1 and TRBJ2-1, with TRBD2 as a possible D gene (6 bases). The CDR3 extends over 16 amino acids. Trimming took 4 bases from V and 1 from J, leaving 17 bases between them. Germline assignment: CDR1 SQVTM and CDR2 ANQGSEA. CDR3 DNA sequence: TGCAGCGTTGGCGGGGTATTAGGCAGATCCTACAATGAGCAGTTCTTC. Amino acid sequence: CSVGGVLGRSYNEQFF.

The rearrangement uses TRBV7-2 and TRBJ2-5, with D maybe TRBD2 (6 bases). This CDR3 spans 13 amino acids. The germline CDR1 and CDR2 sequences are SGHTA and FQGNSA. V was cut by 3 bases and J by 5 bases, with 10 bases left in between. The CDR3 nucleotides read TGTGCCAGCAGCTTCCTACTAGCTGAGACCCAGTACTTC. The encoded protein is CASSFLLAETQYF.

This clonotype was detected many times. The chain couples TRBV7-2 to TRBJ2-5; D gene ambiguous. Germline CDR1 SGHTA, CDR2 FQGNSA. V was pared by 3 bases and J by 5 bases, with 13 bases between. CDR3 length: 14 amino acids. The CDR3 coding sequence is TGTGCCAGCAGCTTTGGTATTAGGGTGGAGACCCAGTACTTC. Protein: CASSFGIRVETQYF.

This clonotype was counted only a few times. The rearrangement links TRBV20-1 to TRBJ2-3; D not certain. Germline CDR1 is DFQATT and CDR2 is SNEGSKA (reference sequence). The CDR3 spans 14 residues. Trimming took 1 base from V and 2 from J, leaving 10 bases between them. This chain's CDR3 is CSARVFWDTDTQYF. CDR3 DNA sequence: TGCAGTGCTAGAGTTTTTTGGGACACAGATACGCAGTATTTT.

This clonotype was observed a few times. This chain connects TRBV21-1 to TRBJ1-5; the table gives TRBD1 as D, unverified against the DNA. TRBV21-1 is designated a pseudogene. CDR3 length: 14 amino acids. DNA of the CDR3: TGTGCCAGCAGCAACCGGGACAGCAATCAGCCCCAGCATTTT. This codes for CASSNRDSNQPQHF.

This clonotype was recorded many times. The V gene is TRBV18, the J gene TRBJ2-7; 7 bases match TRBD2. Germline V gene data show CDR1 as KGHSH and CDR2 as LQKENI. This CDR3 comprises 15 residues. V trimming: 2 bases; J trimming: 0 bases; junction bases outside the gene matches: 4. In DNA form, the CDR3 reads TGTGCCAGCTCACCAATGGGCGGGAGCTCCTACGAGCAGTACTTC. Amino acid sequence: CASSPMGGSSYEQYF.

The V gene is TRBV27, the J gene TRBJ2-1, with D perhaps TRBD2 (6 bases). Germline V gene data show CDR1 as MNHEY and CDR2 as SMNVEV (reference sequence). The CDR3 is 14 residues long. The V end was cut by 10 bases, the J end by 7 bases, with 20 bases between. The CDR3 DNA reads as TGTGCCACCCAACGCGGGGTCGGGGGAAATGAGCAGTTCTTC. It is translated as CATQRGVGGNEQFF.

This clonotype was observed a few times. The chain's CDR3 is CSARDAPRGNEKLFF. DNA of the CDR3: TGCAGTGCTAGAGATGCCCCCAGGGGTAATGAAAAACTGTTTTTT. The chain carries TRBV20-1 and TRBJ1-4; D might be TRBD1 (6 bases). This CDR3 region has 15 residues. V was trimmed by 0 bases and J by 4 bases, leaving 12 bases between them. Looked up from germline, CDR1 is DFQATT and CDR2 is SNEGSKA (reference sequence).

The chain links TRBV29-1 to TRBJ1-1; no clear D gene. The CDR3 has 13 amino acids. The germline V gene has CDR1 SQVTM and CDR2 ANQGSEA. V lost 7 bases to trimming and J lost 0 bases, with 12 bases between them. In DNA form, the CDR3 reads TGCAGCGCTCACGAGACCATGAACACTGAAGCTTTCTTT. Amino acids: CSAHETMNTEAFF.

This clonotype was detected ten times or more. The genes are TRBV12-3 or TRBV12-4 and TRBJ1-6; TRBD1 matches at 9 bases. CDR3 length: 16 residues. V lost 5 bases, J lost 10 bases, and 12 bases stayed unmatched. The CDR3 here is CASSVGGQGISSPLHF. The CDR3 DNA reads TGTGCCAGCAGTGTAGGGGGACAGGGTATATCCTCACCCCTCCACTTT.

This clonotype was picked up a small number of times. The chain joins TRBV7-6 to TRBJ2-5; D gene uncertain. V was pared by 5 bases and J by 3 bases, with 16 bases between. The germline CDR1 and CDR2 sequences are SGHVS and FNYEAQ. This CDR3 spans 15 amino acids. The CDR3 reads CASSPINAAKETQYF. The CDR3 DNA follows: TGTGCCAGCAGCCCCATCAATGCAGCGAAAGAGACCCAGTACTTC.

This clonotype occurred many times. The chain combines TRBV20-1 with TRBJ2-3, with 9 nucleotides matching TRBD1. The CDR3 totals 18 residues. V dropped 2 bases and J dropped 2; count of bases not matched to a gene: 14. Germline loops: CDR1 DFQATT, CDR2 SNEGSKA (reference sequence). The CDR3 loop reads CSARPQVRGQGLTDTQYF. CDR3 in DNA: TGCAGTGCTAGACCCCAGGTCAGGGGACAGGGCCTCACAGATACGCAGTATTTT.

This CDR3 is CASSSPGLATSAGTDTQYF. The CDR3 DNA reads as TGTGCCAGCAGCTCGCCGGGACTAGCTACTTCAGCGGGCACAGATACGCAGTATTTT. The genes are TRBV11-1 and TRBJ2-3, with 9 bases identical to TRBD2. After removal of 4 bases from V and 1 base from J, the junction contained 15 bases not matched to a gene. Per germline, CDR1 SGHAT and CDR2 FQDESV (reference sequence). The CDR3 totals 19 residues.

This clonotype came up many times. CDR3 sequence reads: CASSLWTVYEQYF. The CDR3 region has the DNA TGTGCCAGCAGCCTATGGACTGTCTACGAGCAGTACTTC. The chain has TRBV28 and TRBJ2-7; D possibly corresponds to TRBD2 (5 bases). Germline V gene data show CDR1 as MDHEN and CDR2 as SYDVKM. The CDR3 runs 13 residues. Trimming took off 6 bases at V and 3 bases at J, with 12 bases between the two ends.